This entry lists 25 T cell receptor beta chains sequenced from one sample in a study of post-analysis software for immune sequencing data. Their antigens are not known. Overall study findings and caveats: Patients carried roughly 5 TRBV segments more frequently than controls did, and TRBV5-6, TRBV5-1 and TRBV20-1 were among them.

Prepared TCR beta cDNA libraries contained unique molecular identifiers. TCRdb re-analysed the PCR reads in MiXCR, keeping a single row per CDR3 protein. The data show 500,000 to 600,000 distinct CDR3 sequences, about 40% seen once. The material sequenced was blood. Receptors originate from a girl aged 5-17 years with multiple sclerosis.

This rearrangement joins TRBV5-1 to TRBJ2-7; 10 nucleotides align to TRBD1. Trimming at V came to 3 bases and at J to 5 bases, leaving 8 bases not matched to a gene. Germline V CDR1 and CDR2: SGHRS, YFSETQ. The CDR3 sequence is 15 residues long. This CDR3 is CASSSGTGDINEQYF. DNA of the CDR3: TGCGCCAGCAGCTCGGGGACAGGGGATATCAACGAGCAGTACTTC.

The V gene is TRBV20-1, the J gene TRBJ1-4; TRBD1 might be the D (6 bases). CDR1 and CDR2 from the germline V gene are DFQATT and SNEGSKA (reference sequence). Deletions cut 2 bases from V and 10 bases from J, with 17 bases between. The CDR3 runs 14 residues. The CDR3 region has the DNA TGCAGTGCTAGACCCCCGGGGAGGGGGGGAAAACTGTTTTTT. Protein sequence: CSARPPGRGGKLFF.

The chain carries TRBV6-1 and TRBJ2-7; D might be TRBD1 (5 bases). CDR1 and CDR2 (germline): MNHNS, SASEGT. This CDR3 has 15 amino acids. V was pared by 1 base and J by 0 bases, with 10 bases between. As DNA, the CDR3 is TGTGCCAGCAGTGAAGGGATCGACAGCTCCTACGAGCAGTACTTC. Encoded protein: CASSEGIDSSYEQYF.

This CDR3 is CASSRDRGLDYGYTF. CDR3 coding DNA: TGTGCCAGCAGTCGCGACAGGGGGCTCGACTATGGCTACACCTTC. The rearrangement uses TRBV28 and TRBJ1-2; 10 nucleotides agree with TRBD1. Germline V gene lookup returns CDR1 MDHEN and CDR2 SYDVKM. Trimming at V came to 5 bases and at J to 3 bases, leaving 6 bases not matched to a gene. CDR3 length: 15 residues.

The rearrangement joins TRBV27 to TRBJ2-1; D not resolved. CDR3 length equals 13 residues. CDR1 is MNHEY and CDR2 is SMNVEV in the germline V gene (reference sequence). V dropped 8 bases and J dropped 0 bases, with 8 bases sitting between them. CDR3 sequence: CASRYSSYNEQFF. The DNA for the CDR3 is TGTGCCAGCCGATATAGCTCCTACAATGAGCAGTTCTTC.

The chain carries TRBV3-1 and TRBJ2-4; TRBD2 might be the D (5 bases). The J call may be faulty, since TRBJ2-7 better matches the DNA end. The CDR3 has 14 residues. The germline gives CDR1 LGHDT, CDR2 YNNKEL (reference sequence). The CDR3 bases are TGTGCCAGCAGCCAAGATCCGGGGTTCGACGAGCAGTACTTC. Translation: CASSQDPGFDEQYF.

This clonotype was seen ten or more times. The chain has TRBV6-5 and TRBJ1-2, with a weak D call TRBD1 (5 bases). The germline V and J ends were trimmed by 4 bases and 8 bases, with 14 bases remaining between them. The CDR3 runs 13 residues. CDR1 MNHEY and CDR2 SVGAGI come from the germline V gene. CDR3 loop: CASSSSGGRGYTF. For the CDR3, the DNA is TGTGCCAGCAGTTCCTCGGGGGGACGAGGCTACACCTTC.

The CDR3 here is CASSVTGGNSPLHF. In DNA form, the CDR3 reads TGTGCCAGCAGTGTGACAGGGGGCAATTCACCCCTCCACTTT. This chain uses TRBV6-1 with TRBJ1-6, with TRBD1 matching over 10 bases. V shed 4 bases, J shed 7 bases, and the junction held 1 base outside the gene matches. The length of the CDR3 is 14 residues. Germline V lookup: CDR1 MNHNS, CDR2 SASEGT.

V and J are TRBV29-1 and TRBJ2-5; D unresolved. Trimming took off 4 bases at V and 1 base at J, with 7 bases between the two ends. This CDR3 region has 12 residues. CDR1 is SQVTM and CDR2 is ANQGSEA in the germline V gene. The CDR3 loop is CSVAETQETQYF. Here the CDR3 DNA reads TGCAGCGTTGCCGAGACCCAAGAGACCCAGTACTTC.

This clonotype showed up just a few times. The chain is built from TRBV7-2 and TRBJ2-3; D perhaps matches TRBD1 (5 bases). V lost 4 bases and J lost 7, with 12 bases in between. Germline lookup yields CDR1 SGHTA and CDR2 FQGNSA. The CDR3 runs to 13 residues. The CDR3 protein is CASSSLTVNTQYF. The DNA for the CDR3 is TGTGCCAGCAGCTCGCTGACAGTGAATACGCAGTATTTT.

The rearrangement uses TRBV20-1 and TRBJ2-7; TRBD1 matches 9 bases. CDR3 size: 14 residues. Germline V gives CDR1 DFQATT, CDR2 SNEGSKA (reference sequence). After removal of 3 bases from V and 5 bases from J, the junction contained 8 bases not matched to a gene. CDR3 region: CSARSTGGRDEQYF. The CDR3, as DNA: TGCAGTGCTAGGTCGACAGGGGGAAGGGACGAGCAGTACTTC.

This chain links TRBV7-9 with TRBJ1-2; no reliable D call. The CDR3 loop spans 12 amino acids. V was shortened by 1 base and J by 9 bases, with 9 bases between the two germline ends. CDR1 and CDR2 from the germline V gene are SEHNR and FQNEAQ (reference sequence). The CDR3 sequence is CASSLGLESYTF. The CDR3 nucleotides are TGTGCCAGCAGCTTAGGGCTGGAAAGCTACACCTTC.

This clonotype occurred a few times. This chain connects TRBV10-3 to TRBJ1-2, with a weak D call TRBD1 (5 bases). Between the trimmed V and J ends, which lost 8 bases and 4 bases, there was a span of 14 bases. Germline CDR1 ENHRY, CDR2 SYGVKD. The CDR3 is made up of 13 amino acids. For the CDR3, the DNA is TGTGCCATCGGAGAGGGGTTCTCCTATGGCTACACCTTC. Translated, it gives CAIGEGFSYGYTF.

This clonotype was picked up a small number of times. The chain recombines TRBV10-3 with TRBJ2-5; a possible D gene is TRBD1 (5 bases). Trimming pared 10 bases from V and 1 base from J, leaving 13 bases between. Germline lookup yields CDR1 ENHRY and CDR2 SYGVKD. The CDR3 length is 13 residues. The chain's CDR3 is CATQGRTQETQYF. In nucleotides, the CDR3 is TGTGCCACCCAGGGCAGGACCCAAGAGACCCAGTACTTC.

The CDR3 spells CASGQGTQPQHF. The CDR3 region has the DNA TGTGCCAGCGGACAGGGTACCCAGCCCCAGCATTTT. The rearrangement links TRBV3-1 to TRBJ1-5; 8 bases fit TRBD1. J lost 7 bases, V lost 8 bases, and 4 bases had no gene match. Germline values: CDR1 LGHDT, CDR2 YNNKEL (reference sequence). This CDR3 has 12 residues.

This clonotype was seen more than once but under ten times. The rearrangement links TRBV29-1 to TRBJ2-5, with D possibly TRBD2 on 6 matching bases. The CDR3 runs to 15 residues. The V and J ends lost 3 bases and 5 bases respectively, with 19 bases between them. The germline V gene has CDR1 SQVTM and CDR2 ANQGSEA. CDR3 nucleotide sequence: TGCAGCGTTGAGCCTGGGACTCTAGGCGGGGAGACCCAGTACTTC. It encodes CSVEPGTLGGETQYF.

This clonotype occurred a few times. V usage is TRBV28 and J usage is TRBJ2-1, with 11 bases fitting TRBD2. The CDR3 runs to 17 residues. CDR1 is MDHEN, CDR2 SYDVKM, per germline. The ends lost 4 bases at V and 9 bases at J; junction bases unmatched: 14. The CDR3 reads CASSSPGTSGVLGEQFF. The CDR3 DNA reads as TGTGCCAGCAGTTCTCCTGGGACTAGCGGCGTGTTAGGTGAGCAGTTCTTC.

The chain is built from TRBV29-1 and TRBJ1-2; 8 bases are shared with TRBD1. The ends lost 7 bases at V and 8 bases at J; junction bases unmatched: 12. Per the germline V gene, CDR1 is SQVTM and CDR2 is ANQGSEA. The CDR3 has 13 residues. CDR3 amino acids: CSAWSGQAGGYTF. In DNA, the CDR3 is TGCAGCGCCTGGTCGGGACAGGCTGGGGGCTACACCTTC.

The chain employs TRBV12-3 or TRBV12-4 and TRBJ2-3, with TRBD2 identical over 9 bases. The CDR3 covers 14 residues. With V trimmed by 8 bases and J by 4 bases, 7 bases remained unmatched. The CDR3 sequence: CASRGGGAADTQYF. In DNA form, the CDR3 reads TGTGCCAGCCGAGGCGGGGGGGCGGCAGATACGCAGTATTTT.

This clonotype was observed a handful of times. The chain uses TRBV20-1 and TRBJ2-1, with 7 bases fitting TRBD1. V shed 5 bases and J 4 bases; nucleotides not matched to a gene: 20. In germline, CDR1 is DFQATT, CDR2 SNEGSKA (reference sequence). CDR3 length equals 18 residues. CDR3 amino acids: CSAGTWTGGPISYNEQFF. The CDR3 DNA sequence: TGCAGTGCTGGGACCTGGACAGGTGGCCCGATCTCTTACAATGAGCAGTTCTTC.

The chain is built from TRBV9 and TRBJ1-2, with 7 bases fitting TRBD1. This CDR3 contains 15 residues. Germline V gene sequence: CDR1 SGDLS, CDR2 YYNGEE. V shed 5 bases and J 4 bases; nucleotides not matched to a gene: 11. The CDR3 DNA follows: TGTGCCAGCAGTCTAGACAGGGCGCGGAGCTATGGCTACACCTTC. Translating it yields CASSLDRARSYGYTF.

This clonotype was observed a handful of times. The rearrangement links TRBV12-3 or TRBV12-4 to TRBJ2-1; TRBD2 aligns across 8 bases. There are 16 residues in the CDR3. V was pared by 8 bases and J by 0 bases, with 9 bases of the junction left unmatched. CDR3 in amino acids: CASGKSGRGSYNEQFF. The CDR3, as DNA: TGTGCCAGCGGCAAGAGCGGGAGAGGCTCCTACAATGAGCAGTTCTTC.

This clonotype was picked up a small number of times. V usage is TRBV4-2 and J usage is TRBJ2-6, with TRBD1 matching 10 bases. CDR1 and CDR2 from the germline V gene are LGHNA and YNFKEQ. V shed 4 bases, J shed 2 bases, and the junction held 5 bases outside the gene matches. CDR3 length: 17 amino acids. This chain's CDR3 is CASSLYGQGAGANVLTF. The CDR3 coding sequence is TGTGCCAGCAGCCTATACGGACAGGGGGCTGGGGCCAACGTCCTGACTTTC.

The genes are TRBV29-1 and TRBJ1-2; 7 positions match TRBD1. The trim removed 4 bases at V and 4 bases at J, leaving 12 bases unmatched. Germline CDR1 and CDR2: SQVTM and ANQGSEA. This CDR3 region has 15 residues. CDR3: CSVVTTQGGGYGYTF. The CDR3 bases are TGCAGCGTTGTTACTACCCAGGGGGGCGGCTATGGCTACACCTTC.

The gene calls are TRBV12-3 or TRBV12-4 and TRBJ1-5; D uncertain. This CDR3 spans 15 amino acids. Trimming left V 1 base short and J 3 bases short, with 10 bases between. In nucleotides, the CDR3 is TGTGCCAGCAGTTTAGGGCGAAGCGACAATCAGCCCCAGCATTTT. This codes for CASSLGRSDNQPQHF.